Below, 15 T cell receptor beta chains from the same sample are listed, as sequenced in a study of spatial heterogeneity in lung cancer. Time point in this sample: blood at routine non-recurrence follow-up after resection. Extraction of whole RNA from tumor, nontumor lung or frozen PBMC preceded unsorted sequencing. TCRdb re-analysed the 5' RACE reads in MiXCR, keeping a single row per CDR3 protein. The sample lists under 150,000 distinct CDR3 sequences, approximately 12% seen once, with 15% to 20% in the top ten. Here the sequenced sample was PBMCs, taken at follow-up. These receptors were taken from a male donor with early-stage non-small cell lung cancer.

This clonotype came up many times. The J gene is TRBJ1-1, the V gene TRBV28, with 7 bases matching TRBD1. The trim removed 5 bases at V and 7 bases at J, leaving 7 bases unmatched. CDR1 is MDHEN, CDR2 SYDVKM, per germline. The CDR3 has 13 amino acids. CDR3 region: CASSTGQANEAFF. The CDR3 DNA is TGTGCCAGCAGTACAGGACAGGCCAATGAAGCTTTCTTT. Complete variable domain (other parts from reference TRBV28 and TRBJ1-1): DVKVTQSSRYLVKRTGEKVFLECVQDMDHENMFWYRQDPGLGLRLIYFSYDVKMKEKGDIPEGYSVSREKKERFSLILESASTNQTSMYLCASSTGQANEAFFGQGTRLTVV.

The genes are TRBV20-1 and TRBJ1-5; the D gene is possibly TRBD1 (5 bases). The V end was cut by 0 bases, the J end by 2 bases, with 14 bases between. There are 16 residues in the CDR3. The germline V gene has CDR1 DFQATT and CDR2 SNEGSKA (reference sequence). The DNA for the CDR3 is TGCAGTGCTAGAGACCCGAAGGGGTATGGCAATCAGCCCCAGCATTTT. Protein product: CSARDPKGYGNQPQHF.

This clonotype occurred a few times. This chain joins TRBV9 and TRBJ1-1, with 7 bases lining up with TRBD1. The CDR3 covers 16 residues. V lost 4 bases and J lost 0; bases outside the gene matches: 9. CDR1 and CDR2 (germline): SGDLS, YYNGEE. CDR3 nucleotides: TGTGCCAGCAGCCCTAGATCCGGGACAGTGAACACTGAAGCTTTCTTT. Its translation: CASSPRSGTVNTEAFF.

The V call is TRBV5-6, the J call TRBJ2-3; D remains unclear. CDR3 size: 13 residues. Germline V CDR1 and CDR2: SGHDT, YYEEEE. V lost 4 bases, J lost 4 bases, and 10 bases lay in between. The CDR3 sequence is CASSPGRPDTQYF. The CDR3 DNA sequence: TGTGCCAGCAGCCCAGGACGTCCAGATACGCAGTATTTT.

This clonotype was seen only a few times. The V gene is TRBV7-2, the J gene TRBJ2-5; the D gene is possibly TRBD1 (6 bases). The CDR3 runs to 16 residues. Germline values: CDR1 SGHTA, CDR2 FQGNSA. V lost 5 bases, J lost 5 bases, and 21 bases lay in between. The CDR3 is CASSQGSGALRETQYF. The CDR3 nucleotides are TGTGCCAGCAGCCAGGGGAGCGGCGCGCTTAGGGAGACCCAGTACTTC.

This clonotype was counted only a few times. The chain joins TRBV5-1 to TRBJ2-5, with 7 bases aligning to TRBD1. Per germline, CDR1 SGHRS and CDR2 YFSETQ. This CDR3 contains 14 residues. The trim removed 4 bases at V and 3 bases at J, leaving 6 bases unmatched. CDR3 coding DNA: TGCGCCAGCAGCATAGGGACAGCTAAAGAGACCCAGTACTTC. It codes for CASSIGTAKETQYF.

This clonotype was observed a handful of times. This chain links TRBV30 with TRBJ1-6; perhaps TRBD1 as D (5 bases). Trimming removed 2 bases at V and 9 bases at J, with 14 bases between. This CDR3 contains 14 residues. Germline values: CDR1 GTSNPN, CDR2 SVGIG (reference sequence). The CDR3 loop reads CAWSNRGWSSPLHF. CDR3 in DNA: TGTGCCTGGAGTAATAGGGGCTGGAGTTCACCCCTCCACTTT.

The CDR3 coding sequence is TGTGCCACCAGCAGGGGAAACACAGGGGGTTTAGATACGCAGTATTTT. This codes for CATSRGNTGGLDTQYF. The J gene is TRBJ2-3, the V gene TRBV15; 8 positions agree with TRBD1. Trimming took 3 bases from V and 5 from J; bases not matched to a gene: 10. CDR3 length equals 16 residues. Looked up from germline, CDR1 is LNHNV and CDR2 is YYDKDF (reference sequence).

Only a few counts were recorded for this clonotype. Its ends do not fully match the called genes, so a read error is possible. This chain links TRBV7-7 with TRBJ2-5; D unresolved. The CDR3 contains 14 residues. Germline values: CDR1 SSHAT, CDR2 FNYEAQ (reference sequence). The CDR3 bases are TGTGCTAGCAGCTTAGGAACTGGCCCGGAGACCCAGTACTTC. It specifies CASSLGTGPETQYF.

The rearrangement links TRBV6-5 to TRBJ1-2, with 9 nucleotides matching TRBD1. J gave up 8 bases and V 8 bases, and 3 bases lay outside the gene matches. Germline CDR1 reads MNHEY; CDR2 reads SVGAGI. There are 11 residues in the CDR3. CDR3 in amino acids: CASQDRGGYTF. For the CDR3, the DNA is TGTGCCAGCCAGGACAGGGGAGGCTACACCTTC.

This clonotype was counted at least ten times. The J gene is TRBJ1-2, the V gene TRBV5-1, with TRBD1 as a possible D gene (5 bases). The germline gives CDR1 SGHRS, CDR2 YFSETQ. Trimming left V 0 bases short and J 8 bases short, with 11 bases between. The CDR3 length is 13 residues. The CDR3: CASSLAGGAGYTF. For the CDR3, the DNA is TGCGCCAGCAGCTTGGCCGGAGGGGCCGGCTACACCTTC.

The chain carries TRBV12-3 or TRBV12-4 and TRBJ2-3; D possibly matches TRBD1 or TRBD2 (6 bases each). This CDR3 comprises 14 residues. V lost 8 bases, J lost 5 bases, and 17 bases lay in between. CDR3 sequence reads: CASSPRGARDTQYF. CDR3 DNA: TGTGCCAGCTCTCCGAGGGGGGCTAGAGATACGCAGTATTTT.

The genes are TRBV28 and TRBJ2-7, with D perhaps TRBD2 (6 bases). Trimming pared 6 bases from V and 7 bases from J, leaving 22 bases between. The CDR3 extends over 15 amino acids. The V gene's germline CDR1 is MDHEN and CDR2 SYDVKM. CDR3 protein: CASRPAGWGREEQYF. The CDR3, as DNA: TGTGCCAGCAGACCGGCGGGGTGGGGGAGAGAGGAGCAGTACTTC. The full variable domain, in which reference TRBV28 and TRBJ2-7 provide the parts outside the CDR3, is DVKVTQSSRYLVKRTGEKVFLECVQDMDHENMFWYRQDPGLGLRLIYFSYDVKMKEKGDIPEGYSVSREKKERFSLILESASTNQTSMYLCASRPAGWGREEQYFGPGTRLTVT.

This clonotype was observed many times. The V call is TRBV5-1, the J call TRBJ2-3, with D unclear. The CDR3 consists of 16 residues. V lost 0 bases and J 3 bases, leaving 14 bases between the germline ends. CDR1 is SGHRS and CDR2 is YFSETQ in the germline V gene. CDR3 DNA sequence: TGCGCCAGCAGCTTGGGGGCAACCGCAATAACAGATACGCAGTATTTT. This gives the protein CASSLGATAITDTQYF.

This clonotype has more than one count but fewer than ten. This chain links TRBV20-1 with TRBJ2-1, with D possibly TRBD1 on 6 matching bases. From germline, CDR1 is DFQATT and CDR2 SNEGSKA (reference sequence). V gave up 3 bases and J gave up 0 bases, with 12 bases separating them. The CDR3 length is 15 residues. The chain's CDR3 is CSARGQQSSYNEQFF. Here the CDR3 DNA reads TGCAGTGCTAGGGGACAACAGAGCTCCTACAATGAGCAGTTCTTC.